This T cell receptor beta chain was identified during a study of blood T cells in healthy people across ages. Primed by a sample-barcoded 5' primer and a J-beta primer mix, a second PCR proceeded for about 6 to 12 cycles. One entry per CDR3 protein, called by TCRdb with MiXCR from the 5' RACE reads. The sample lists 800,000 to 950,000 distinct CDR3 sequences, 25% to 30% occurring once. Study-wide findings and caveats: Long-lived and aged donors differed, with more naive CD4+ cells and higher diversity in the long-lived. Older individuals had lower TCR beta diversity per million T cells (the decline was roughly linear).

This clonotype has a count of ten or more. Its target is unknown. V was shortened by 4 bases and J by 2 bases, with 19 bases between the two germline ends. The CDR3 extends over 16 amino acids. The germline gives CDR1 DFQATT, CDR2 SNEGSKA (reference sequence). Roughly 9.2 milliliters of peripheral blood were drawn from each donor into EDTA-treated tubes. The same sample was also used in a study of T cells of mothers and their children.

The rearrangement links TRBV20-1 to TRBJ2-3, with a weak D call TRBD2 (8 bases). The sequence came from a woman aged 40 to 49 in good health. Specimen: blood. The CDR3 sequence: CSAIYRGGGPTDTQYF. For the CDR3, the DNA is TGCAGTGCTATATACAGGGGCGGGGGGCCCACAGATACGCAGTATTTT.